This T cell receptor beta chain appears in the sequencing data of a study of cytomegalovirus exposure and HLA in healthy donors. Study at large: As released early, the data held roughly 85 million unique TCRs from HLA-typed donors.

On this clone itself: What it binds is unknown.

Between the trimmed V and J ends, which lost 7 bases and 7 bases, there was a span of 20 bases. The CDR3 sequence is 14 residues long. CDR1 is WNHNN and CDR2 is SYGVQD in the germline V gene (reference sequence). 60 Vbeta and 13 Jbeta primers were used in PCR. Repertoires were generated with immunoSEQ multiplex PCR, while TCRdb's copy carries only in-frame clones and drops some. This sample has over 85,000 clones, with 65% to 80% found just once. Notes on the study in general: The sole available immune exposure information was CMV serostatus.

The rearrangement uses TRBV10-1 and TRBJ2-7; tentatively, D is TRBD1 (6 bases). The TCR originated in an older woman in good health and CMV-seropositive. What was sequenced was PBMCs. CDR3 coding DNA: TGCGCCAGCACTATCACTGGGGGCGAAAGGGAGCAGTACTTC. Translating gives CASTITGGEREQYF.